This TCR beta chain was retrieved from a study of blood T cell repertoires in COVID-19. Repertoires were generated with immunoSEQ multiplex PCR, while TCRdb's copy carries only in-frame clones and drops some. Of some 120,000 clones in the sample, almost 85% were seen once. Sequenced input: peripheral blood. The origin of this receptor is a young woman who had recovered from COVID-19.

The CDR3 region is CASSLVGTGGSNQPQHF. The CDR3 region has the DNA TGTGCCAGCAGCTTGGTCGGGACAGGGGGAAGCAATCAGCCCCAGCATTTT. V gene TRBV5-5 combines with J gene TRBJ1-5; TRBD1 matches 11 bases. The trim removed 0 bases at V and 1 base at J, leaving 3 bases unmatched. Germline V lookup: CDR1 SGHKS, CDR2 YYEKEE (reference sequence). This CDR3 spans 17 amino acids.